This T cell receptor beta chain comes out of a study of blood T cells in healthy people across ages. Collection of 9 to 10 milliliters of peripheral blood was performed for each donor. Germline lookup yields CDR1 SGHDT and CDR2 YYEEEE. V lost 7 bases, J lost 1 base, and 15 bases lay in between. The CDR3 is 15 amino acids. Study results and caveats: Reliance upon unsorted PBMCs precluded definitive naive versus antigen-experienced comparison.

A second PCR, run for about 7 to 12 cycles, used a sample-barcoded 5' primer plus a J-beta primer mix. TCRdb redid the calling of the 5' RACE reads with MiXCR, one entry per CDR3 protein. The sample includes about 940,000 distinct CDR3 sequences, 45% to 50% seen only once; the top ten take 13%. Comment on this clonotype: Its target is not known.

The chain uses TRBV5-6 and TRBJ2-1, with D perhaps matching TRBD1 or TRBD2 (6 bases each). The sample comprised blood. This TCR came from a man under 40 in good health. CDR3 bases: TGTGCCAGCGTGAGGGGGGTCGCGTCCTACAATGAGCAGTTCTTC. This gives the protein CASVRGVASYNEQFF.